This T cell receptor beta chain was profiled in a study of T-cell reconstitution after alpha-beta-depleted transplantation in children. Study-wide results and limits: Alpha-beta T cells present about two months after transplant were reported to originate from several hundred expanded graft clones. High day-60 TCRbeta diversity in some patients came from surviving recipient T cells and thymic progenitors. T-cell numbers and diversity one year post-transplant derived largely from freshly generated T cells.

This sample's TCRbeta library carried unique molecular identifier barcodes. From the PCR reads, TCRdb called clonotypes with MiXCR, one entry per CDR3 protein. The table includes approximately 650,000 distinct CDR3 sequences, around 13% detected once. V shed 3 bases, J shed 6 bases, and the junction held 6 bases outside the gene matches. The CDR3 contains 14 residues. Per the germline V gene, CDR1 is SQVTM and CDR2 is ANQGSEA. This clonotype was detected ten times or more. What it recognizes is unknown. The clonotype was recovered from a girl under 10 years old with congenital amegakaryocytic thrombocytopenia, due to receive a stem cell transplant. The material was PBMCs, obtained before TCRalphabeta/CD19-depleted stem cell transplant. The genes are TRBV29-1 and TRBJ2-1; TRBD1 aligns across 9 bases. CDR3 sequence reads: CSVEKGQGPNEQFF. The CDR3 bases are TGCAGCGTTGAGAAGGGACAGGGACCCAATGAGCAGTTCTTC.